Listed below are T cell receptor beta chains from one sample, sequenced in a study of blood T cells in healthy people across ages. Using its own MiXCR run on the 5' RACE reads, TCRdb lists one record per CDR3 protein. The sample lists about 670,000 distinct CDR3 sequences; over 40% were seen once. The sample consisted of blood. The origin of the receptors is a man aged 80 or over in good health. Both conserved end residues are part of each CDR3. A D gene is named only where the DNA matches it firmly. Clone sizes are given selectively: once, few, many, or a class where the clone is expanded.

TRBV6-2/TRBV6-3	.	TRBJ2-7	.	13	TGTGCCAGCAGTGCCCTTCCATCCTACGAGCAGTACTTC	CASSALPSYEQYF
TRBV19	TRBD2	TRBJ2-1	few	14	TGTGCCAGTAGTAATAGCGGGAGGGAGGATGAGCAGTTCTTC	CASSNSGREDEQFF
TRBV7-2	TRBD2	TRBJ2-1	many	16	TGTGCCAGCAGCCCGACTTCGGGCGGGGGGTACAATGAGCAGTTCTTC	CASSPTSGGGYNEQFF
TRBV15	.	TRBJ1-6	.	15	TGTGCCACCAGCAGAGGCCGCCCTAATAATTCACCCCTCCACTTT	CATSRGRPNNSPLHF
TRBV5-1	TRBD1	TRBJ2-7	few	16	TGCGCCAGCAGCCTCGCCCTGGGGACAGGGGGGAACGAGCAGTACTTC	CASSLALGTGGNEQYF
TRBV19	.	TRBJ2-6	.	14	TGTGCCAGTAGTCCAGAGGCTGGGGCCAACGTCCTGACTTTC	CASSPEAGANVLTF
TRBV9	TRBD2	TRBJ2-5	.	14	TGTGCCAGCAGCGTGCTAGCGGAGTACAATGAGCAGTACTTC	CASSVLAEYNEQYF
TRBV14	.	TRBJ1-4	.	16	TGTGCCAGCAGCCAAGGCCGGACAGTATTAAATGAAAAACTGTTTTTT	CASSQGRTVLNEKLFF
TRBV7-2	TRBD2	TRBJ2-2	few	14	TGTGCCAGCATGACGGCGGGAGTTCGCGGGGAGCTGTTTTTT	CASMTAGVRGELFF
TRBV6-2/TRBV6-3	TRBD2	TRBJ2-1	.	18	TGTGCCAGCAGTTACGTTATAGCGGGAGGGGGCTCCTACAATGAGCAGTTCTTC	CASSYVIAGGGSYNEQFF
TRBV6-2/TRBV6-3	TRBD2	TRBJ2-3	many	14	TGTGCCAGCCGACTAGCGGGGAGCACAGATACGCAGTATTTT	CASRLAGSTDTQYF
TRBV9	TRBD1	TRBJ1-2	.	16	TGTGCCAGCAGCCGACAGGGGACAGTCCCGAACTATGGCTACACCTTC	CASSRQGTVPNYGYTF
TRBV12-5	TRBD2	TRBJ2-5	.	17	TGTGCTAGTGGTTTGGCCGCCGGAGCGGGAGCTACCAATGAGCGGTACTTC	CASGLAAGAGATNERYF
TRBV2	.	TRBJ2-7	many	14	TGTGCCAGCACCAAGGGGACCCGCACTTACGAGCAGTACTTC	CASTKGTRTYEQYF
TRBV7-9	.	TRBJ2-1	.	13	TGTGCCAGCAGCTCCACAGGGGAGGGTGAGCAGTTCTTC	CASSSTGEGEQFF
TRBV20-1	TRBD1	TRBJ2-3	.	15	TGCAGTGCTAGAGACCGACAGGGGGCGTCAGATACGCAGTATTTT	CSARDRQGASDTQYF
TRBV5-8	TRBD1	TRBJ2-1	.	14	TGTGCCAGCAGCCGGGGGACAGGGGACCATGAGCAGTTCTTC	CASSRGTGDHEQFF
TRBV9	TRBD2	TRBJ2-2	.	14	TGTGCCAGCAGAACTAGCGGGAGAAACGGGGAGCTGTTTTTT	CASRTSGRNGELFF
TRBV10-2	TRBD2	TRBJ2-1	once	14	TGCGCCAGCGATCCGGGACTAGCGTACAATGAGCAGTTCTTC	CASDPGLAYNEQFF
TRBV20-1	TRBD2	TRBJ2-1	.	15	TGCAGTGCTGGGACTAGCGGGACCCATCGCAATGAGCAGTTCTTC	CSAGTSGTHRNEQFF
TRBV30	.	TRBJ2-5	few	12	TGTGCCTGGAACAGGGTCCAAGAGACCCAGTACTTC	CAWNRVQETQYF
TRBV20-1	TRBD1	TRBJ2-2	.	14	TGCAGTGCTAGAGACAGGGGGCAGGCCGGGGAGCTGTTTTTT	CSARDRGQAGELFF
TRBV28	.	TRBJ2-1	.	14	TGTGCCAGCAACCTTGACAGGCAGTACAATGAGCAGTTCTTC	CASNLDRQYNEQFF
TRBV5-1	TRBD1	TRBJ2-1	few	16	TGTGCCAGCAGCTCAGGGGGCCAGGGACTCCCCAATGAGCAGTTCTTC	CASSSGGQGLPNEQFF
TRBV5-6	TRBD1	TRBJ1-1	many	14	TGTGCCAGCAGCCGGGACAGGGCGAACACTGAAGCTTTCTTT	CASSRDRANTEAFF
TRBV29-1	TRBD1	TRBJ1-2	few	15	TGCAGCGTAGGTGGCAGGGGGCACGCAGACTATGGCTACACCTTC	CSVGGRGHADYGYTF
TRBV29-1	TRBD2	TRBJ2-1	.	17	TGCAGCTACATCAATACAATGTTAGCGGGATCAAGGGATGAGCAGTTCTTC	CSYINTMLAGSRDEQFF
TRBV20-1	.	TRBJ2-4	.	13	TGCAGTGCTGGCCGGGACGTAGAAAACATTCAGTACTTC	CSAGRDVENIQYF
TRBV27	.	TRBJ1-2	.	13	TGTGCCAGCAGCTCTCCGGATTGGTCTGGCTACACCTTC	CASSSPDWSGYTF
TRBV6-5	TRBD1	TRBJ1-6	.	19	TGTGCCAGCAGTTACTCCCGAGGAGCAGGGGGCGCCCATAATTCACCCCTCCACTTT	CASSYSRGAGGAHNSPLHF
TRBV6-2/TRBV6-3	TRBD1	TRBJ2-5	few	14	TGTGCCAGCAGTTACTTAACAGGGGACAATGAGCAGTACTTC	CASSYLTGDNEQYF